The 16 T cell receptor beta chains below come from one sample, sequenced in a study of CD8+ T cells in alopecia areata. Sequencing relied on a cDNA template that was reverse transcribed from extracted RNA. The repertoire was sequenced with immunoSEQ multiplex PCR; TCRdb's copy has only in-frame clones and lacks some. The table lists 150,000 to 200,000 clones, about 61% of them singletons. Described treatment: oral pan-JAK inhibitor, 5-10 mg twice daily. Sequenced here: CD4+ T cells sorted from blood, sampled at approximately week 60, from a patient treated with tofacitinib. These receptors were collected from a human donor with alopecia areata.

V and J are TRBV30 and TRBJ2-2; 10 positions agree with TRBD1. This CDR3 has 14 residues. Germline V gene lookup returns CDR1 GTSNPN and CDR2 SVGIG (reference sequence). With 4 bases clipped from V and 6 bases from J, the junction kept 5 bases outside the gene matches. CDR3 region: CAWKTGGSAGELFF. CDR3 in DNA: TGTGCCTGGAAGACAGGGGGCTCAGCCGGGGAGCTGTTTTTT. Using reference TRBV30 and TRBJ2-2 for the parts outside the CDR3, the full variable domain is SQTIHQWPATLVQPVGSPLSLECTVEGTSNPNLYWYRQAAGRGLQLLFYSVGIGQISSEVPQNLSASRPQDRQFILSSKKLLLSDSGFYLCAWKTGGSAGELFFGEGSRLTVL.

This clone showed up just a few times. J is TRBJ2-5 and V is TRBV4-2; 7 bases agree with TRBD1. J gave up 6 bases and V 0 bases, and 7 bases lay outside the gene matches. This CDR3 region has 15 residues. Germline V gene lookup returns CDR1 LGHNA and CDR2 YNFKEQ. The CDR3, as DNA: TGTGCCAGCAGCCAAGATCTAGGACAGGAAAAGACCCAGTACTTC. Its translation: CASSQDLGQEKTQYF.

The sample holds a few counts of this clone. This rearrangement joins TRBV12-5 to TRBJ2-1, with 8 bases matching TRBD2. The CDR3 covers 14 residues. Germline V gives CDR1 LGHNT, CDR2 FRNRAP. J gave up 7 bases and V 2 bases, and 4 bases lay outside the gene matches. CDR3 sequence reads: CASGLSASGNEQFF. The CDR3 DNA is TGTGCTAGTGGTTTGTCGGCTAGCGGGAATGAGCAGTTCTTC.

To note about this clone: This specimen includes other DNA sequences encoding the same CDR3. V gene TRBV7-9 combines with J gene TRBJ2-7; D gene uncertain. V was trimmed by 1 base and J by 7 bases, leaving 5 bases between them. Germline-derived CDR1 and CDR2 are SEHNR and FQNEAQ (reference sequence). The CDR3 has 11 residues. The CDR3: CASSLVREQYF. The CDR3 nucleotides are TGTGCCAGCAGCTTAGTTCGGGAGCAGTACTTC.

V gene TRBV30 combines with J gene TRBJ2-1; D call uncertain. This CDR3 region has 14 residues. Germline values: CDR1 GTSNPN, CDR2 SVGIG (reference sequence). Deletions cut 4 bases from V and 0 bases from J, with 10 bases between. The CDR3 here is CAWMTHSSYNEQFF. The CDR3 DNA follows: TGTGCCTGGATGACTCATAGCTCCTACAATGAGCAGTTCTTC.

A remark on this clone: Additional DNA sequences in this sample encode the identical CDR3. The chain has TRBV29-1 and TRBJ1-2; no firm D call. Trimming left V 6 bases short and J 1 base short, with 6 bases between. Germline loops: CDR1 SQVTM, CDR2 ANQGSEA. The CDR3 totals 11 residues. The CDR3 loop is CSVSSNYGYTF. The CDR3 region has the DNA TGCAGCGTATCCAGTAACTATGGCTACACCTTC.

The chain uses TRBV7-9 and TRBJ1-3, with 7 bases that match TRBD1. This CDR3 comprises 15 residues. V shed 3 bases, J shed 8 bases, and the junction held 10 bases outside the gene matches. The germline gives CDR1 SEHNR, CDR2 FQNEAQ (reference sequence). The chain's CDR3 is CASSFRQGVADTIYF. The CDR3 coding sequence is TGTGCCAGCAGCTTCAGGCAGGGGGTAGCGGACACCATATATTTT.

This chain joins TRBV7-9 and TRBJ1-4, with D possibly TRBD1 on 6 matching bases. V was pared by 5 bases and J by 10 bases, with 11 bases between. The V gene's germline CDR1 is SEHNR and CDR2 FQNEAQ (reference sequence). The CDR3 has 12 residues. CDR3 in DNA: TGTGCCAGCAGCGAACAGGGCGCAAAACTGTTTTTT. This encodes CASSEQGAKLFF.

The chain has TRBV7-9 and TRBJ2-1, with 12 bases identical to TRBD2. Germline trimming cut 1 base from V and 6 bases from J; bases unmatched to any gene: 7. The CDR3 covers 17 residues. Germline CDR1 reads SEHNR; CDR2 reads FQNEAQ (reference sequence). The CDR3 DNA is TGTGCCAGCAGCTTAGGTCCAGGACTAGCGGGGCCCAATGAGCAGTTCTTC. Translating gives CASSLGPGLAGPNEQFF.

This clone was seen a single time. V usage is TRBV6-5 and J usage is TRBJ2-4, with no clear D. The germline V gene encodes CDR1 MNHEY and CDR2 SVGAGI. Trimming took off 5 bases at V and 7 bases at J, with 12 bases between the two ends. This CDR3 region has 13 residues. Written as DNA, the CDR3 is TGTGCCAGCAGTGAACTCCCTAGGAACATTCAGTACTTC. Protein: CASSELPRNIQYF.

This clone was detected a few times. CDR3 residues: CASSWASSASTDTQYF. The CDR3 region has the DNA TGTGCCAGCAGCTGGGCATCTAGCGCTAGCACAGATACGCAGTATTTT. This chain joins TRBV5-5 and TRBJ2-3, with D perhaps matching TRBD2 (6 bases). Germline CDR1 SGHKS, CDR2 YYEKEE (reference sequence). Trimming pared 3 bases from V and 0 bases from J, leaving 14 bases between. The CDR3 runs 16 residues.

The sample holds one count of this clone. The V and J genes are TRBV27 and TRBJ1-4; D is possibly TRBD1 (6 bases). Germline CDR1 is MNHEY and CDR2 is SMNVEV (reference sequence). With 5 bases removed from V and 0 bases from J, the gap between germline ends came to 10 bases. CDR3 length equals 15 residues. The DNA of the CDR3 is TGTGCCAGCAGTCCCAGGGGTTCAACTAATGAAAAACTGTTTTTT. Translated, it gives CASSPRGSTNEKLFF.

This chain connects TRBV4-1 to TRBJ2-7; the D is unclear. CDR1 is MGHRA and CDR2 is YSYEKL in the germline V gene. Trimming shortened V by 0 bases and J by 5 bases, and 11 bases separated the two germline ends. The CDR3 has 14 residues. The CDR3 DNA is TGCGCCAGCAGCCAAGATGCAGCTAGTCACGAGCAGTACTTC. Amino acids: CASSQDAASHEQYF.

The chain has TRBV7-2 and TRBJ2-1; possible D gene TRBD2, 6 bases. Germline assignment: CDR1 SGHTA and CDR2 FQGNSA. Trimming left V 4 bases short and J 6 bases short, with 13 bases between. This CDR3 comprises 14 residues. CDR3 in DNA: TGTGCCAGCAGCTCGAGGACTAACCTCAATGAGCAGTTCTTC. Protein sequence: CASSSRTNLNEQFF.

The count of this clone is one. The chain combines TRBV2 with TRBJ1-2; possible D gene TRBD1, 5 bases. This CDR3 is built from 14 residues. V lost 2 bases and J 8 bases, leaving 15 bases between the germline ends. CDR1 SNHLY and CDR2 FYNNEI come from the germline V gene. This CDR3 reads CASSETASGDGYTF. CDR3 bases: TGTGCCAGCAGTGAAACGGCATCCGGGGACGGCTACACCTTC. Full variable domain (outside the CDR3, taken from reference TRBV2 and TRBJ1-2): EPEVTQTPSHQVTQMGQEVILRCVPISNHLYFYWYRQILGQKVEFLVSFYNNEISEKSEIFDDQFSVERPDGSNFTLKIRSTKLEDSAMYFCASSETASGDGYTFGSGTRLTVV.

The rearrangement joins TRBV30 to TRBJ1-2; D gene uncertain. The CDR3 totals 13 residues. The V end was cut by 0 bases, the J end by 5 bases, with 10 bases between. The germline V gene encodes CDR1 GTSNPN and CDR2 SVGIG (reference sequence). CDR3 loop: CAWSVSQDYGYTF. The CDR3 nucleotides read TGTGCCTGGAGTGTATCCCAGGATTATGGCTACACCTTC.